Listed below are T cell receptor beta chains from one sample, sequenced in a study of Tregs in tolerant kidney transplant recipients. Measured with immunoSEQ multiplex PCR; TCRdb has only the in-frame clones, and not every one. The sample has 70,000 to 95,000 clones, around 93% seen once. This specimen was Tregs from blood, taken before the transplant. These receptors were collected from a human donor who received a combined kidney and bone marrow transplant. Each CDR3 is given with its conserved first and last residue. The order of the fields is D gene, J gene, clone size, V gene, CDR3 protein, CDR3 DNA. A D gene is named only where the DNA matches it firmly. Some rows have no size entry. The others give once, few or many, or a class for an expanded clone.

D gene: .
J gene: TRBJ1-5
clone size: .
V gene: TRBV6-7
CDR3 protein: CASSYNNSDNQPQHF
CDR3 DNA: TGTGCCAGCAGTTACAACAACAGTGACAATCAGCCCCAGCATTTT

D gene: .
J gene: TRBJ1-2
clone size: .
V gene: TRBV18
CDR3 protein: CASSTGTVDGYTF
CDR3 DNA: TGTGCCAGCTCGACCGGGACTGTGGATGGCTACACCTTC

D gene: .
J gene: TRBJ1-2
clone size: .
V gene: TRBV28
CDR3 protein: CASKSGANYGYTF
CDR3 DNA: TGTGCCAGCAAATCAGGGGCTAACTATGGCTACACCTTC

D gene: TRBD1
J gene: TRBJ2-1
clone size: .
V gene: TRBV2
CDR3 protein: CASSRGWDRYPRGNEQFF
CDR3 DNA: TGTGCCAGCAGTAGAGGGTGGGACAGGTACCCGAGGGGTAATGAGCAGTTCTTC

D gene: .
J gene: TRBJ1-5
clone size: .
V gene: TRBV2
CDR3 protein: CASSEVQGNQPQHF
CDR3 DNA: TGTGCCAGCAGTGAAGTCCAAGGCAATCAGCCCCAGCATTTT

D gene: TRBD1
J gene: TRBJ1-2
clone size: .
V gene: TRBV19
CDR3 protein: CATQGAVYGYTF
CDR3 DNA: TGTGCCACCCAGGGGGCTGTATATGGCTACACCTTC

D gene: .
J gene: TRBJ1-2
clone size: few
V gene: TRBV19
CDR3 protein: CASSLQTGQDGYTF
CDR3 DNA: TGTGCCAGTAGTCTCCAGACAGGCCAGGATGGCTACACCTTC

D gene: TRBD1
J gene: TRBJ1-2
clone size: once
V gene: TRBV28
CDR3 protein: CASRPRDSRFYGYTF
CDR3 DNA: TGTGCCAGCAGGCCCCGGGACAGCCGCTTTTATGGCTACACCTTC

D gene: .
J gene: TRBJ2-1
clone size: few
V gene: TRBV9
CDR3 protein: CASSVGQRGQGGSEQFF
CDR3 DNA: TGTGCCAGCAGCGTAGGGCAAAGGGGCCAGGGGGGATCTGAGCAGTTCTTC

D gene: TRBD2
J gene: TRBJ2-2
clone size: .
V gene: TRBV7-6
CDR3 protein: CASRPGTSGTGELFF
CDR3 DNA: TGTGCCAGCAGACCCGGGACTAGCGGCACCGGGGAGCTGTTTTTT

D gene: TRBD1
J gene: TRBJ2-2
clone size: .
V gene: TRBV19
CDR3 protein: CASSLTGGTTGELFF
CDR3 DNA: TGTGCCAGTAGTCTGACAGGGGGCACTACCGGGGAGCTGTTTTTT

D gene: TRBD2
J gene: TRBJ2-1
clone size: .
V gene: TRBV6-6
CDR3 protein: CAIAAGGRGNEQFF
CDR3 DNA: TGTGCCATCGCCGCCGGCGGGAGGGGAAATGAGCAGTTCTTC

D gene: .
J gene: TRBJ1-5
clone size: .
V gene: TRBV30
CDR3 protein: CAFREDSNQPQHF
CDR3 DNA: TGTGCATTCAGGGAGGATAGCAATCAGCCCCAGCATTTT

D gene: .
J gene: TRBJ2-1
clone size: .
V gene: TRBV6-1
CDR3 protein: CASSSSNRQFF
CDR3 DNA: TGTGCCAGCAGCTCCAGTAACCGGCAGTTCTTC

D gene: TRBD1
J gene: TRBJ2-7
clone size: .
V gene: TRBV6-5
CDR3 protein: CASRRRTGVAEQYF
CDR3 DNA: TGTGCCAGCAGACGCCGGACAGGGGTTGCCGAGCAGTACTTC

D gene: .
J gene: TRBJ2-5
clone size: few
V gene: TRBV10-1
CDR3 protein: CASSDSVQETQYF
CDR3 DNA: TGCGCCAGCAGTGATTCTGTCCAAGAGACCCAGTACTTC

D gene: .
J gene: TRBJ2-1
clone size: .
V gene: TRBV7-6
CDR3 protein: CASSLVGSGEQFF
CDR3 DNA: TGTGCCAGCAGCTTAGTCGGGAGCGGCGAGCAGTTCTTC

D gene: TRBD1
J gene: TRBJ2-4
clone size: .
V gene: TRBV29-1
CDR3 protein: CSAWDREAQYF
CDR3 DNA: TGCAGCGCCTGGGACAGGGAAGCTCAGTACTTC

D gene: TRBD1
J gene: TRBJ1-2
clone size: once
V gene: TRBV30
CDR3 protein: CAWSRGPDGYTF
CDR3 DNA: TGTGCCTGGTCCAGGGGGCCGGATGGCTACACCTTC

D gene: TRBD2
J gene: TRBJ2-1
clone size: .
V gene: TRBV9
CDR3 protein: CASAGLAGSFRYNEQFF
CDR3 DNA: TGTGCCAGCGCCGGACTAGCGGGGAGTTTTCGCTACAATGAGCAGTTCTTC

D gene: .
J gene: TRBJ2-3
clone size: .
V gene: TRBV7-9
CDR3 protein: CASSLIDMTDTQYF
CDR3 DNA: TGTGCCAGCAGCTTGATTGACATGACAGATACGCAGTATTTT

D gene: .
J gene: TRBJ2-7
clone size: .
V gene: TRBV2
CDR3 protein: CASSGSGTAYEQYF
CDR3 DNA: TGTGCCAGCAGTGGTTCCGGGACGGCCTACGAGCAGTACTTC

D gene: TRBD1
J gene: TRBJ2-1
clone size: .
V gene: TRBV4-3
CDR3 protein: CASSQLGQGANEQFF
CDR3 DNA: TGCGCCAGCAGCCAGTTGGGACAGGGGGCGAATGAGCAGTTCTTC

D gene: TRBD2
J gene: TRBJ2-7
clone size: .
V gene: TRBV5-7
CDR3 protein: CASSFGSGRVYEQYF
CDR3 DNA: TGTGCCAGCAGCTTCGGTAGCGGGAGAGTCTACGAGCAGTACTTC

D gene: .
J gene: TRBJ1-6
clone size: .
V gene: TRBV28
CDR3 protein: CASVGGDSPLHF
CDR3 DNA: TGTGCCAGCGTGGGAGGGGATTCACCCCTCCACTTT

D gene: TRBD2
J gene: TRBJ2-1
clone size: .
V gene: TRBV28
CDR3 protein: CASRLDRASGLTYNEQFF
CDR3 DNA: TGTGCCAGCAGACTTGATAGGGCTAGCGGGCTTACCTACAATGAGCAGTTCTTC

D gene: .
J gene: TRBJ2-7
clone size: .
V gene: TRBV29-1
CDR3 protein: CSVSQRGEQYF
CDR3 DNA: TGCAGCGTTTCCCAAAGGGGGGAGCAGTACTTC

D gene: .
J gene: TRBJ2-7
clone size: .
V gene: TRBV7-2
CDR3 protein: CASSLGGQGPQGWQYF
CDR3 DNA: TGTGCCAGCAGCTTAGGGGGGCAGGGTCCCCAGGGTTGGCAGTACTTC

D gene: .
J gene: TRBJ1-5
clone size: once
V gene: TRBV6-1
CDR3 protein: CASSQGRTYNQPQHF
CDR3 DNA: TGTGCCAGCAGCCAGGGGAGAACTTACAATCAGCCCCAGCATTTT

D gene: .
J gene: TRBJ2-7
clone size: .
V gene: TRBV28
CDR3 protein: CASSLVGGAGSSYEQYF
CDR3 DNA: TGTGCCAGCAGTTTGGTGGGGGGAGCCGGAAGCTCCTACGAGCAGTACTTC

D gene: .
J gene: TRBJ2-3
clone size: .
V gene: TRBV20-1
CDR3 protein: CRGRETQYF
CDR3 DNA: TGCAGGGGGAGAGAGACGCAGTATTTT